The entry below describes one T cell receptor (beta chain). MiXCR, run by TCRdb on the 5' RACE reads, gives a single entry per CDR3 protein. Of fewer than 900,000 distinct CDR3 sequences listed, 15% to 20% are singletons. The data belong to a study of identical twins. V was clipped by 6 bases and J by 3 bases; unmatched bases: 7. CDR3 size: 15 residues. Germline CDR1 is MGHRA and CDR2 is YSYEKL. This sample was also put to use in a study of T cells expressing NK-cell markers. As that report states: It was sorted CD3+CD56+NKG2C+, CD3+CD56+NKG2C- and CD3+CD56-NKG2C+ T cells that supplied the TCR beta repertoires.

This clonotype was obtained from a woman younger than 35 in good health. What was sequenced was PBMCs. The rearrangement links TRBV4-1 to TRBJ2-3, with 9 bases matching TRBD2. CDR3 amino acids: CASSTSGLNTDTQYF. Written as DNA, the CDR3 is TGCGCCAGCAGTACTAGCGGGCTCAATACAGATACGCAGTATTTT.